These 22 T cell receptor beta chains originate from one sample sequenced in a study of cytomegalovirus exposure and HLA in healthy donors. Primers included in the PCR were 60 Vbeta and 13 Jbeta primers. Profiled with immunoSEQ multiplex PCR; TCRdb holds only in-frame clones, not every one. The data contain tens of thousands of clones, around four fifths of them singletons. The sequenced material came from PBMCs. The receptors were sampled from a man aged 25 to 40 in good health and CMV-seronegative.

The CDR3 nucleotides are TGTGCCAGTAGTATGGGTAGCGGGGGCCGGGAAAACATTCAGTACTTC. Protein: CASSMGSGGRENIQYF. The chain couples TRBV19 to TRBJ2-4, with 9 bases that match TRBD2. The V and J ends lost 3 bases and 5 bases, in that order; junction bases with no gene match: 8. The CDR3 has 16 residues. The V gene's germline CDR1 is LNHDA and CDR2 SQIVND (reference sequence).

The chain couples TRBV18 to TRBJ1-4; 11 bases are a match to TRBD1. The length of the CDR3 is 16 residues. The germline gives CDR1 KGHSH, CDR2 LQKENI. Losses at the gene ends were 6 bases for V and 7 bases for J; bases not matched to a gene: 10. DNA of the CDR3: TGTGCCAGCTCGCCCGGGACAGGGGGAGTAGGTGAAAAACTGTTTTTT. Protein sequence: CASSPGTGGVGEKLFF. The whole variable domain, remainder taken from reference TRBV18 and TRBJ1-4, is NAGVMQNPRHLVRRRGQEARLRCSPMKGHSHVYWYRQLPEEGLKFMVYLQKENIIDESGMPKERFSAEFPKEGPSILRIQQVVRGDSAAYFCASSPGTGGVGEKLFFGSGTQLSVL.

This clone appeared a single time. The CDR3 protein is CASSNRNGYTF. The CDR3, as DNA: TGTGCCAGTAGTAACAGGAATGGCTACACCTTC. The V gene is TRBV19, the J gene TRBJ1-2; tentatively, D is TRBD1 (5 bases). V was shortened by 4 bases and J by 6 bases, with 6 bases between the two germline ends. Per germline, CDR1 LNHDA and CDR2 SQIVND (reference sequence). The CDR3 is 11 amino acids.

This clone was seen only a few times. The rearrangement joins TRBV6-1 to TRBJ1-1; no reliable D call. Between the trimmed V and J ends, which lost 6 bases and 4 bases, there was a span of 6 bases. This CDR3 spans 11 amino acids. CDR1 is MNHNS, CDR2 SASEGT, per germline. The chain's CDR3 is CASRRGTEAFF. The DNA of the CDR3 is TGTGCCAGCAGGCGGGGCACTGAAGCTTTCTTT.

The chain couples TRBV4-1 to TRBJ2-7; 12 nucleotides agree with TRBD1. Germline V gene lookup returns CDR1 MGHRA and CDR2 YSYEKL. The CDR3 has 17 residues. Germline trimming cut 6 bases from V and 2 bases from J; bases unmatched to any gene: 11. CDR3 loop: CASRSIIGDRGPYEQYF. In nucleotides, the CDR3 is TGCGCCAGCAGGTCGATTATAGGGGACAGGGGGCCCTACGAGCAGTACTTC.

This clone was recorded only once. This rearrangement joins TRBV7-3 to TRBJ2-3; 8 bases line up with TRBD1. The CDR3 loop spans 17 amino acids. V lost 1 base to trimming and J lost 3 bases; unmatched junction nucleotides: 9. From germline, CDR1 is SGHTA and CDR2 FQGTGA. CDR3 amino acids: CASSLNPGQGATDTQYF. CDR3 nucleotides: TGTGCCAGCAGCTTAAACCCTGGCCAGGGGGCTACAGATACGCAGTATTTT.

The chain combines TRBV30 with TRBJ1-2, with D perhaps TRBD1 (6 bases). The V gene's germline CDR1 is GTSNPN and CDR2 SVGIG (reference sequence). The germline V and J ends were trimmed by 5 bases and 0 bases, with 13 bases remaining between them. CDR3 length: 14 residues. CDR3 protein: CAWGWGQANYGYTF. As DNA, the CDR3 is TGTGCCTGGGGATGGGGGCAGGCTAACTATGGCTACACCTTC. The full variable domain, completed using reference TRBV30 and TRBJ1-2, is SQTIHQWPATLVQPVGSPLSLECTVEGTSNPNLYWYRQAAGRGLQLLFYSVGIGQISSEVPQNLSASRPQDRQFILSSKKLLLSDSGFYLCAWGWGQANYGYTFGSGTRLTVV.

The rearrangement uses TRBV18 and TRBJ2-7; a weak D match, TRBD1 (5 bases). Germline V gene data show CDR1 as KGHSH and CDR2 as LQKENI. The CDR3 length is 14 residues. V was clipped by 8 bases and J by 0 bases, with 14 bases between them. The CDR3 DNA reads as TGTGCCAGCCAGGGCGCTGTTAGCTCCTACGAGCAGTACTTC. This encodes CASQGAVSSYEQYF.

The DNA for the CDR3 is TGTGCCAGCAGCCCCGAAACCACAGGGATGAACACTGAAGCTTTCTTT. This sequence encodes CASSPETTGMNTEAFF. The gene calls are TRBV7-8 and TRBJ1-1, with a tentative D call TRBD1 (6 bases). V was clipped by 5 bases and J by 0 bases, with 16 bases between them. The germline V gene encodes CDR1 SGHVS and CDR2 FQNEAQ. The CDR3 extends over 16 amino acids.

This CDR3 reads CASSSEKQGNTEAFF. Written as DNA, the CDR3 is TGTGCCAGCAGTTCCGAAAAACAGGGGAACACTGAAGCTTTCTTT. The genes are TRBV27 and TRBJ1-1; weak D call: TRBD1 (6 bases). The CDR3 extends over 15 amino acids. The ends were cut back, 4 bases at V and 1 base at J, with 13 bases in the middle. CDR1 is MNHEY, CDR2 SMNVEV, per germline (reference sequence).

This sequence joins TRBV29-1 and TRBJ1-6, with D possibly being TRBD1 (6 bases). The germline gives CDR1 SQVTM, CDR2 ANQGSEA. Trimming took 5 bases from V and 5 from J, leaving 16 bases between them. The CDR3 is 15 amino acids. CDR3 region: CSVSISEGDNSPLHF. CDR3 sequence (DNA): TGCAGCGTTAGTATCTCCGAGGGGGATAATTCACCCCTCCACTTT.

The chain employs TRBV18 and TRBJ2-1; 8 bases agree with TRBD1. Germline V CDR1 and CDR2: KGHSH, LQKENI. After removal of 5 bases from V and 4 bases from J, the junction contained 7 bases not matched to a gene. CDR3 length: 15 residues. The CDR3 reads CASSLQGDRYNEQFF. The CDR3 nucleotides read TGTGCCAGCTCATTACAGGGGGACCGGTACAATGAGCAGTTCTTC.

There are a few counts of this clone. The chain combines TRBV29-1 with TRBJ1-2; a weak D match, TRBD1 (5 bases). Germline V lookup: CDR1 SQVTM, CDR2 ANQGSEA. Trimming removed 2 bases from V and 4 bases from J, with 20 bases in between. The CDR3 loop spans 16 amino acids. In nucleotides, the CDR3 is TGCAGCGTTGAATGGGGCATCTGGCCCGAAACCTATGGCTACACCTTC. Its protein is CSVEWGIWPETYGYTF.

This clone turned up a few times. The CDR3 spells CASSLVFGGVHEQYF. The CDR3 DNA is TGTGCCAGCAGCTTAGTGTTTGGGGGGGTCCACGAGCAGTACTTC. V and J are TRBV7-2 and TRBJ2-5; 7 bases map to TRBD2. The closer fit of TRBJ2-7 to the DNA end suggests the J call may be wrong. CDR1 and CDR2 from the germline V gene are SGHTA and FQGNSA. This CDR3 contains 15 residues.

The J gene is TRBJ1-3, the V gene TRBV18; D is uncertain. V gave up 2 bases and J gave up 1 base, with 9 bases separating them. CDR3 length equals 15 residues. The germline gives CDR1 KGHSH, CDR2 LQKENI. The CDR3 DNA is TGTGCCAGCTCACCAATTCCGGGATCTGGAAACACCATATATTTT. Translated, it gives CASSPIPGSGNTIYF.

This rearrangement joins TRBV27 to TRBJ1-5; 8 bases match TRBD1. CDR1 is MNHEY, CDR2 SMNVEV, per germline (reference sequence). This CDR3 comprises 15 residues. J gave up 2 bases and V 5 bases, and 5 bases lay outside the gene matches. The CDR3 bases are TGTGCCAGCAGTCCAGGGACAGGAGGCAATCAGCCCCAGCATTTT. As protein: CASSPGTGGNQPQHF.

The chain uses TRBV6-4 and TRBJ2-2, with 7 bases lining up with TRBD2. This CDR3 has 14 residues. Losses at the gene ends were 5 bases for V and 6 bases for J; bases not matched to a gene: 6. The germline CDR1 and CDR2 sequences are MRHNA and SNTAGT. The CDR3 bases are TGTGCCAGCAGTCGGGAAGCGGGGCCCGGGGAGCTGTTTTTT. Protein: CASSREAGPGELFF.

There are a few counts of this clone. This chain joins TRBV10-3 and TRBJ2-7; TRBD1 aligns across 8 bases. Germline V CDR1 and CDR2: ENHRY, SYGVKD. Trimming removed 3 bases from V and 4 bases from J; junction bases left unmatched: 14. The CDR3 is made up of 17 amino acids. Here the CDR3 reads CAISDGSGGQGEYEQYF. In nucleotides, the CDR3 is TGTGCCATCAGTGATGGGAGCGGAGGACAGGGTGAGTACGAGCAGTACTTC.

The chain is built from TRBV6-5 and TRBJ1-6; perhaps TRBD1 as D (6 bases). This CDR3 has 14 residues. V lost 5 bases to trimming and J lost 7 bases, with 12 bases between them. The germline V gene encodes CDR1 MNHEY and CDR2 SVGAGI. The CDR3, as DNA: TGTGCCAGCAGTGCCACAGGGCCCAATTCACCCCTCCACTTT. This sequence encodes CASSATGPNSPLHF.

The V call is TRBV6-5, the J call TRBJ1-5; 10 nucleotides agree with TRBD1. Germline lookup yields CDR1 MNHEY and CDR2 SVGAGI. After removal of 8 bases from V and 4 bases from J, the junction contained 8 bases not matched to a gene. The CDR3 contains 15 residues. CDR3 nucleotide sequence: TGTGCCAGCTCAAGAGGGACAGGGGAAAATCAGCCCCAGCATTTT. It encodes CASSRGTGENQPQHF.

This chain connects TRBV2 to TRBJ2-7, with a possible D match to TRBD2 (6 bases). V dropped 7 bases and J dropped 3 bases, with 16 bases sitting between them. The CDR3 length is 14 residues. The V gene's germline CDR1 is SNHLY and CDR2 FYNNEI. The CDR3 DNA is TGTGCCAGCATCCCGGGGGACTTCTTCTACGAGCAGTACTTC. Translation gives CASIPGDFFYEQYF.

V gene TRBV19 combines with J gene TRBJ2-7; D is perhaps TRBD2 (7 bases). The germline V gene has CDR1 LNHDA and CDR2 SQIVND (reference sequence). V dropped 7 bases and J dropped 6 bases, with 16 bases sitting between them. The CDR3 extends over 13 amino acids. CDR3 nucleotides: TGTGCCAGTATGGGAGGGGGGGCCCGCGAGCAGTACTTC. Protein sequence: CASMGGGAREQYF.